This TCR beta chain derives from a study of early T cells in non-severe SARS-CoV-2 infection. Study-wide context: Sequencing used unsorted whole-blood bulk RNA, so chains lack pairing.

This CDR3 spans 14 amino acids. Trimming at V came to 1 base and at J to 6 bases, leaving 3 bases not matched to a gene. The germline gives CDR1 SGHTS, CDR2 YDEGEE. Individual cDNA molecules received unique molecular identifiers during library preparation. TCRdb fed the 5' RACE reads into MiXCR, producing one record per CDR3 protein. The sample yields about 55,000 distinct CDR3 sequences, about 15% seen once. Details on this clonotype: Antigen: not known.

Study findings and constraints: Private and CD4 specificities were missed by VDJdb matching, skewed to anti-spike CD8.

The source was whole blood, collected at baseline. The source of this sequence is an adult who was a healthcare worker with PCR-confirmed SARS-CoV-2 infection or an uninfected control (not recorded which). V and J are TRBV5-8 and TRBJ1-4; 7 bases align to TRBD1. The CDR3 protein is CASSLSGGDEKLFF. CDR3 bases: TGTGCCAGCAGCTTGTCAGGGGGTGATGAAAAACTGTTTTTT.